The present TCR beta chain was sequenced within a study of OX40 agonist ivuxolimab in advanced cancers. About the study: Across the patients, intravenous ivuxolimab was delivered every 2 weeks at 0.01 to 10 mg/kg.

With regard to this clone: The antigen is not known.

Findings and caveats of the study: Low normalized T-cell clonal expansion was additionally recorded for some nonresponders.

Clones were sequenced by immunoSEQ multiplex PCR, and TCRdb holds only the in-frame ones, with some missing. The sample holds about 62,000 clones, approximately 88% seen once. The timepoints at which blood was sampled were baseline, cycle 4 day 1, and cycle 7 day 1. The sample was CD4+ or CD8+ T cells sorted from blood, taken in a trial of the OX40 agonist ivuxolimab. The receptor was derived from an adult with an advanced solid tumor such as melanoma, head and neck, liver or kidney cancer.

Here the CDR3 DNA reads TGTGCCAGCTCACCACCGGTAGGCCAAGAGACCCAGTACTTC. Translating it yields CASSPPVGQETQYF. This sequence joins TRBV18 and TRBJ2-5; D remains unclear. Germline CDR1 reads KGHSH; CDR2 reads LQKENI. The CDR3 is made up of 14 amino acids. V lost 0 bases and J lost 1, with 6 bases in between.